These 10 T cell receptor beta chains share one sample of origin, sequenced in a study of blood T cell repertoires in COVID-19. TCRdb's table, derived via immunoSEQ multiplex PCR, lists solely in-frame clones and lacks some. The repertoire holds tens of thousands of clones, with around four fifths as singletons. The sample was peripheral blood. Source of these receptors: a woman aged 70-85 years with acute or convalescent COVID-19.

This clone was found a few times. V and J are TRBV24-1 and TRBJ2-3; D unclear. Trimming removed 2 bases from V and 4 bases from J, with 3 bases in between. This CDR3 has 12 amino acids. Germline loops: CDR1 KGHDR, CDR2 SFDVKD. The CDR3 DNA reads as TGTGCCACCAGTGATTCTGCAGATACGCAGTATTTT. This translates into CATSDSADTQYF.

The chain combines TRBV11-2 with TRBJ1-2; 7 positions match TRBD1. Germline assignment: CDR1 SGHAT and CDR2 FQNNGV. The CDR3 extends over 13 amino acids. Trimming took 4 bases from V and 6 from J; bases not matched to a gene: 5. The CDR3 here is CASSSWTGNGYTF. The DNA for the CDR3 is TGTGCCAGCAGCTCCTGGACAGGAAATGGCTACACCTTC. Filled out from reference TRBV11-2 and TRBJ1-2, the complete variable domain reads EAGVAQSPRYKIIEKRQSVAFWCNPISGHATLYWYQQILGQGPKLLIQFQNNGVVDDSQLPKDRFSAERLKGVDSTLKIQPAKLEDSAVYLCASSSWTGNGYTFGSGTRLTVV.

This rearrangement joins TRBV5-1 to TRBJ2-7; TRBD1 aligns across 10 bases. The CDR3 sequence is 15 residues long. The germline V gene encodes CDR1 SGHRS and CDR2 YFSETQ. V shed 0 bases, J shed 7 bases, and the junction held 7 bases outside the gene matches. The CDR3 nucleotides are TGCGCCAGCAGCTTGGCGGGACAGGGGATAGGAGAGCAGTACTTC. Residues: CASSLAGQGIGEQYF.

The chain links TRBV5-5 to TRBJ1-6; D ambiguous. The V end lost 2 bases, the J end lost 7 bases, and 10 bases lay between the germline ends. Germline CDR1 reads SGHKS; CDR2 reads YYEKEE (reference sequence). There are 14 residues in the CDR3. In nucleotides, the CDR3 is TGTGCCAGCAGCTTTCGGCAGGTCAATTCACCCCTCCACTTT. This encodes CASSFRQVNSPLHF.

This clone was recorded a few times. The V call is TRBV30, the J call TRBJ1-6; TRBD1 matches 8 bases. Trimming at V came to 2 bases and at J to 6 bases, leaving 3 bases not matched to a gene. CDR3 size: 14 residues. Per the germline V gene, CDR1 is GTSNPN and CDR2 is SVGIG (reference sequence). CDR3 amino acids: CAWSQDRVNSPLHF. CDR3 DNA sequence: TGTGCCTGGAGTCAGGACAGGGTTAATTCACCCCTCCACTTT.

V and J are TRBV19 and TRBJ1-1; no clear D gene. The CDR3 runs 13 residues. The germline V and J ends were trimmed by 5 bases and 6 bases, with 13 bases remaining between them. The germline CDR1 and CDR2 sequences are LNHDA and SQIVND (reference sequence). In DNA form, the CDR3 reads TGTGCCAGTAGTTTACCCTTGGGCGCTGAAGCTTTCTTT. This encodes CASSLPLGAEAFF.

The V and J genes are TRBV6-5 and TRBJ1-6; D perhaps matches TRBD1 (6 bases). Between the trimmed V and J ends, which lost 5 bases and 6 bases, there was a span of 11 bases. The CDR3 contains 14 residues. The germline V gene encodes CDR1 MNHEY and CDR2 SVGAGI. The CDR3 DNA follows: TGTGCCAGCAGTCCGGACAGTGCTAATTCACCCCTCCACTTT. It yields the protein CASSPDSANSPLHF.

The chain joins TRBV5-6 to TRBJ1-2, with 9 nucleotides matching TRBD1. This CDR3 comprises 13 residues. Germline values: CDR1 SGHDT, CDR2 YYEEEE. The J segment lost 6 bases and the V segment lost 4 bases, leaving 4 bases of the junction unmatched. The CDR3 is CASSPRTGDGYTF. CDR3 coding DNA: TGTGCCAGCAGCCCTAGGACAGGGGATGGCTACACCTTC. Full variable domain (outside the CDR3, taken from reference TRBV5-6 and TRBJ1-2): DAGVTQSPTHLIKTRGQQVTLRCSPKSGHDTVSWYQQALGQGPQFIFQYYEEEERQRGNFPDRFSGHQFPNYSSELNVNALLLGDSALYLCASSPRTGDGYTFGSGTRLTVV.

This chain uses TRBV10-1 with TRBJ1-5; 9 bases agree with TRBD1. V trimming: 6 bases; J trimming: 5 bases; junction bases outside the gene matches: 17. The CDR3 is 18 residues long. CDR1 is WNHNN, CDR2 SYGVQD, per germline (reference sequence). CDR3 nucleotide sequence: TGCGCCAGCAGCATCCGGGACAGGGCTCTGACTCGGCATCAGCCCCAGCATTTT. Translated, it gives CASSIRDRALTRHQPQHF.

The chain combines TRBV18 with TRBJ1-2; D ambiguous. The CDR3 runs to 15 residues. The germline CDR1 and CDR2 sequences are KGHSH and LQKENI. Trimming removed 0 bases from V and 7 bases from J, with 15 bases in between. Here the CDR3 DNA reads TGTGCCAGCTCACCACCGAGTGTTGTGTCGGGTGGCTACACCTTC. Amino acid sequence: CASSPPSVVSGGYTF.